Listed here are 11 T cell receptor beta chains from one sample, sequenced in a study of spatial heterogeneity in lung cancer. Each CDR3 protein gets one entry after TCRdb re-called the 5' RACE reads with MiXCR. The repertoire consists of some 50,000 distinct CDR3 sequences, with less than 8.5% occurring once and the leading ten covering about 13%. Time point noted: sample taken at primary tumor resection. Unsorted whole RNA from tumor, nontumor lung or frozen PBMC underwent sequencing. Specimen: PBMCs, collected at surgery. These receptors were obtained from a female donor with early-stage non-small cell lung cancer.

The chain recombines TRBV4-2 with TRBJ2-3; D may be TRBD1 (5 bases). CDR1 and CDR2 from the germline V gene are LGHNA and YNFKEQ. Deletions cut 0 bases from V and 2 bases from J, with 15 bases between. This CDR3 has 17 amino acids. CDR3 in amino acids: CASSQDPQGSLTDTQYF. As DNA, the CDR3 is TGTGCCAGCAGCCAAGACCCCCAGGGTTCACTCACAGATACGCAGTATTTT.

This clonotype has at least ten counts. The CDR3 spells CASSYMGPGQETQYF. In DNA form, the CDR3 reads TGTGCCAGCAGTTACATGGGACCCGGGCAAGAGACCCAGTACTTC. This rearrangement joins TRBV6-2 or TRBV6-3 to TRBJ2-5; D is possibly TRBD1 or TRBD2 (5 bases each). From germline, CDR1 is MNHEY and CDR2 SVGEGT. The CDR3 length is 15 residues. V lost 2 bases to trimming and J lost 2 bases, with 12 bases between them.

With regard to this clonotype: This is likely a read error, given that the CDR3 carries no conserved phenylalanine or tryptophan at its end. The chain recombines TRBV12-3 or TRBV12-4 with TRBJ1-2; 7 bases line up with TRBD1. V shed 7 bases, J shed 8 bases, and the junction held 7 bases outside the gene matches. The CDR3 is 12 amino acids. CDR3 in DNA: TGTGCCAGCAAGCAGGGGGTTCGCGGCTACACCCTC. This encodes CASKQGVRGYTL.

The chain is built from TRBV7-6 and TRBJ2-3; D is uncertain. The CDR3 is made up of 16 amino acids. CDR1 is SGHVS and CDR2 is FNYEAQ in the germline V gene. V gave up 1 base and J gave up 2 bases, with 13 bases separating them. CDR3 protein: CASSLGFDGPTDTQYF. For the CDR3, the DNA is TGTGCCAGCAGCTTAGGGTTTGATGGTCCCACAGATACGCAGTATTTT.

This clonotype was detected a few times. The chain has TRBV19 and TRBJ1-5, with D uncertain. CDR1 LNHDA and CDR2 SQIVND come from the germline V gene (reference sequence). Trimming removed 3 bases at V and 4 bases at J, with 7 bases between. This CDR3 region has 13 residues. CDR3 residues: CASSMVGNQPQHF. The CDR3 DNA reads TGTGCCAGTAGTATGGTAGGGAATCAGCCCCAGCATTTT.

This clonotype was detected only a few times. The chain recombines TRBV2 with TRBJ2-1, with 9 positions matching TRBD2. This CDR3 region has 16 residues. The V gene's germline CDR1 is SNHLY and CDR2 FYNNEI. J was trimmed by 6 bases and V by 6 bases; bases with no gene match: 12. DNA for the CDR3: TGTGCCAGCAGACACCTTAGCGGGGGCCCCATCAATGAGCAGTTCTTC. Translation gives CASRHLSGGPINEQFF. The whole variable domain, filled in from reference TRBV2 and TRBJ2-1, reads EPEVTQTPSHQVTQMGQEVILRCVPISNHLYFYWYRQILGQKVEFLVSFYNNEISEKSEIFDDQFSVERPDGSNFTLKIRSTKLEDSAMYFCASRHLSGGPINEQFFGPGTRLTVL.

As regards this clonotype: A single base separates this from a much larger clone, so it may be a read error. The chain has TRBV5-1 and TRBJ1-2; no reliable D call. This CDR3 is built from 14 residues. Germline V CDR1 and CDR2: SGHRS, YFSETQ. V lost 3 bases and J lost 0, with 9 bases in between. The CDR3 sequence is CASSSGRANYGYTF. Here the CDR3 DNA reads TGCGCCAGCAGCTCGGGTAGGGCTAACTATGGCTACACCTTC.

J is TRBJ2-2 and V is TRBV5-1, with 14 bases matching TRBD2. Losses at the gene ends were 4 bases for V and 2 bases for J; bases not matched to a gene: 7. The germline V gene encodes CDR1 SGHRS and CDR2 YFSETQ. This CDR3 is 18 amino acids long. The CDR3 sequence is CASSPGTSGGANTGELFF. CDR3 nucleotide sequence: TGCGCCAGCAGCCCCGGGACTAGCGGGGGAGCTAACACCGGGGAGCTGTTTTTT.

The chain carries TRBV6-5 and TRBJ2-7; 8 bases match TRBD1. V lost 7 bases and J lost 4; bases outside the gene matches: 15. This CDR3 comprises 16 residues. Germline assignment: CDR1 MNHEY and CDR2 SVGAGI. The CDR3 DNA follows: TGTGCCAGCACTGTAGGCAAGGGACAGGAAAATTACGAGCAGTACTTC. Translated: CASTVGKGQENYEQYF.

This clonotype was recorded many times. The CDR3 DNA reads TGTGCCAGCACTCTACTTGGAAGTAACAATGAGCAGTTCTTC. Its translation is CASTLLGSNNEQFF. The rearrangement joins TRBV6-2 or TRBV6-3 to TRBJ2-1; no firm D call. This CDR3 has 14 amino acids. V lost 7 bases and J 5 bases, leaving 15 bases between the germline ends. Germline assignment: CDR1 MNHEY and CDR2 SVGEGT.

The chain is built from TRBV6-2 or TRBV6-3 and TRBJ2-1; TRBD2 agrees at 7 bases. Germline V gene sequence: CDR1 MNHEY, CDR2 SVGEGT. Trimming took 5 bases from V and 6 from J; bases not matched to a gene: 4. CDR3 length: 13 residues. In DNA form, the CDR3 reads TGTGCCAGCAGTCTACTAGCGCCCAATGAGCAGTTCTTC. Translated, it gives CASSLLAPNEQFF.